What follows describes a single TCR beta chain. As yet, its antigen is unknown. The data belong to a study of cytomegalovirus exposure and HLA in healthy donors. The overall study: In an earlier analysis, 95 million to 140 million unique TCR beta sequences were found from about 180 million T cells. Of the donors genotyped, several hundred in all, around 77% fell in the Caucasian-associated ancestry cluster.

The V end was cut by 6 bases, the J end by 8 bases, with 17 bases between. The CDR3 totals 14 residues. Per germline, CDR1 MDHEN and CDR2 SYDVKM. PCR used 60 Vbeta primers and 13 Jbeta primers. Clones were sequenced by immunoSEQ multiplex PCR, and TCRdb holds only the in-frame ones, with some missing. The table records 93,000 or so clones, 79% of them present only once. Overall study results and limits: Presence/absence results assume similar sequencing depth per donor, which may not hold.

Source material: PBMCs. This receptor was obtained from a man aged 50-59 years in good health and CMV-seropositive. V gene TRBV28 combines with J gene TRBJ1-5; D is ambiguous. DNA of the CDR3: TGTGCCAGCAGCCGAGGGCGAGGACGAGAGCCCCAGCATTTT. The encoded protein is CASSRGRGREPQHF.